The T cell receptor (beta chain) described here comes from a study of T cell changes during pregnancy in multiple sclerosis. The CDR3 totals 18 residues. The germline gives CDR1 SEHNR, CDR2 FQNEAQ (reference sequence). V was shortened by 2 bases and J by 0 bases, with 16 bases between the two germline ends. The method was immunoSEQ multiplex PCR; TCRdb's version includes in-frame clones alone and lacks a portion of them. This sample has around 77,000 clones, with around 90% found just once. This clone was seen only once. This receptor was identified in a female donor with multiple sclerosis, enrolled in a pregnancy study. The chain has TRBV7-9 and TRBJ2-2; D might be TRBD2 (5 bases). The sample consisted of peripheral blood, taken in the third trimester of pregnancy. In DNA, the CDR3 is TGTGCCAGCAGCTTATCGACTACCCTCAGACCGAACACCGGGGAGCTGTTTTTT. Translation gives CASSLSTTLRPNTGELFF.